These 6 T cell receptor beta chains share one sample of origin, sequenced in a study of blood T cell repertoires in COVID-19. Assay used: immunoSEQ multiplex PCR; TCRdb lists only in-frame clones, some missing. The sample has tens of thousands of clones; about 80% are singletons. Sequenced input: peripheral blood. These receptors originate from a human donor in a cohort sampled during active COVID-19.

The gene calls are TRBV5-4 and TRBJ1-6; D is possibly TRBD1 (5 bases). The CDR3 runs 14 residues. With 2 bases removed from V and 5 bases from J, the gap between germline ends came to 8 bases. Germline CDR1 is SGHNT and CDR2 is YYREEE (reference sequence). The CDR3 sequence: CASSLQANNSPLHF. In nucleotides, the CDR3 is TGTGCCAGCAGCTTACAGGCTAATAATTCACCCCTCCACTTT.

The rearrangement links TRBV6-5 to TRBJ2-7; 7 positions agree with TRBD2. The J segment lost 6 bases and the V segment lost 6 bases, leaving 11 bases of the junction unmatched. Germline assignment: CDR1 MNHEY and CDR2 SVGAGI. This CDR3 has 14 amino acids. CDR3 coding DNA: TGTGCCAGCAGAAGGGACTACTCCACTGGCGAGCAGTACTTC. Translation gives CASRRDYSTGEQYF.

This clone was recorded once. V usage is TRBV5-1 and J usage is TRBJ1-1; D unclear. Per germline, CDR1 SGHRS and CDR2 YFSETQ. The V gene lost 4 bases and the J gene lost 1 base, with 8 bases spanning the gap. This CDR3 has 13 residues. CDR3 sequence: CASSLQANTEAFF. Here the CDR3 DNA reads TGCGCCAGCAGCCTCCAAGCGAACACTGAAGCTTTCTTT.

The gene calls are TRBV6-1 and TRBJ2-1, with 10 positions matching TRBD2. The V and J ends lost 1 base and 5 bases, in that order; junction bases with no gene match: 11. The CDR3 runs 18 residues. Germline CDR1 is MNHNS and CDR2 is SASEGT. CDR3 protein: CASSEVSGRASNHNEQFF. The CDR3 DNA reads TGTGCCAGCAGTGAAGTAAGCGGGAGGGCCTCGAACCACAATGAGCAGTTCTTC.

The chain combines TRBV19 with TRBJ2-3, with 12 positions matching TRBD2. The germline CDR1 and CDR2 sequences are LNHDA and SQIVND (reference sequence). With 4 bases clipped from V and 1 base from J, the junction kept 0 bases outside the gene matches. The CDR3 runs to 15 residues. The CDR3 DNA reads TGTGCCAGTAGTACTAGCGGGGGGGGCACAGATACGCAGTATTTT. Protein product: CASSTSGGGTDTQYF.

The CDR3 sequence is CASSPLRGIESPLHF. In DNA, the CDR3 is TGTGCCAGCAGCCCTCTCAGGGGGATTGAATCACCCCTCCACTTT. The rearrangement joins TRBV27 to TRBJ1-6; 7 nucleotides agree with TRBD1. This CDR3 contains 15 residues. Germline values: CDR1 MNHEY, CDR2 SMNVEV (reference sequence). With V trimmed by 6 bases and J by 10 bases, 12 bases remained unmatched.